These 8 T cell receptor beta chains share one sample of origin, sequenced in a study of T cell changes during pregnancy in multiple sclerosis. TCRdb's table, derived via immunoSEQ multiplex PCR, lists solely in-frame clones and lacks some. Here the sample spans about 38,000 clones, about 91% being singletons. The sequencing used CD8+ T cells from peripheral blood mononuclear cells, collected after pregnancy. These receptors were obtained from a female donor with multiple sclerosis, enrolled in a pregnancy study.

The chain carries TRBV30 and TRBJ2-7; 7 nucleotides line up with TRBD1. The V and J ends lost 0 bases and 3 bases, in that order; junction bases with no gene match: 5. In germline, CDR1 is GTSNPN, CDR2 SVGIG (reference sequence). The CDR3 extends over 14 amino acids. CDR3 bases: TGTGCCTGGAGTGTTGCCAGGGGGATCTACGAGCAGTACTTC. Its translation is CAWSVARGIYEQYF.

The chain is built from TRBV29-1 and TRBJ2-3, with D maybe TRBD1 (5 bases). Trimming took 4 bases from V and 2 from J, leaving 13 bases between them. The CDR3 runs 14 residues. The germline V gene has CDR1 SQVTM and CDR2 ANQGSEA. The CDR3 DNA is TGCAGCGTTGTTACGCCAGGGTTCACAGATACGCAGTATTTT. It translates to CSVVTPGFTDTQYF.

This sequence joins TRBV5-1 and TRBJ2-7; the match to TRBD2 covers 10 bases. Per germline, CDR1 SGHRS and CDR2 YFSETQ. V lost 1 base and J lost 4; bases outside the gene matches: 2. The CDR3 is 14 residues long. The CDR3 sequence is CASSLSSGSYEQYF. The CDR3 DNA reads TGCGCCAGCAGCTTGTCTAGCGGGAGTTACGAGCAGTACTTC.

A remark on this clone: One junction end does not reproduce the germline sequence, and a read error may be involved. The chain joins TRBV4-1 to TRBJ2-3; TRBD2 matches at 7 bases. Germline loops: CDR1 MGHRA, CDR2 YSYEKL. The CDR3 has 16 residues. The DNA of the CDR3 is TGCGCCAGCAGCACCCCAGGAGCGGGAAGCAGAGATACGCAGTATTTT. Translation gives CASSTPGAGSRDTQYF.

V and J are TRBV30 and TRBJ2-7; D is perhaps TRBD2 (5 bases). The germline V and J ends were trimmed by 0 bases and 1 base, with 7 bases remaining between them. Germline values: CDR1 GTSNPN, CDR2 SVGIG (reference sequence). This CDR3 has 13 amino acids. As DNA, the CDR3 is TGTGCCTGGAGTGTTGGACTTTCCTACGAGCAGTACTTC. Translated, it gives CAWSVGLSYEQYF.

The chain links TRBV27 to TRBJ1-1; the D gene is possibly TRBD1 (5 bases). V lost 6 bases and J lost 8, with 16 bases in between. The CDR3 runs 13 residues. Germline CDR1 is MNHEY and CDR2 is SMNVEV (reference sequence). CDR3 nucleotides: TGTGCCAGCAGCCCATTGACGACAGCGGAAGCTTTCTTT. Translated: CASSPLTTAEAFF.

The rearrangement uses TRBV28 and TRBJ2-5, with D possibly being TRBD1 (5 bases). The germline CDR1 and CDR2 sequences are MDHEN and SYDVKM. The CDR3 is 15 amino acids. The V end lost 6 bases, the J end lost 2 bases, and 16 bases lay between the germline ends. CDR3 bases: TGTGCCAGCAGATCCACCAGGGCAGCACAAGAGACCCAGTACTTC. Protein: CASRSTRAAQETQYF.

This clone has a single count. The chain combines TRBV27 with TRBJ2-7; 8 nucleotides line up with TRBD2. Germline-derived CDR1 and CDR2 are MNHEY and SMNVEV (reference sequence). The CDR3 consists of 15 residues. The V segment lost 3 bases and the J segment 2 bases; nucleotides outside the gene matches: 6. The DNA of the CDR3 is TGTGCCAGCAGTTTGCGGGGGGCGATTCCCTACGAGCAGTACTTC. Its protein is CASSLRGAIPYEQYF.